This T cell receptor beta chain was recorded in a study of T cell repertoires in cytomegalovirus infection (dated by TCRdb to between 2019 and 2020). Notes on the research overall: The peptide stimulations were aimed at well-studied HLA-B-restricted epitopes as well as recently identified HLA-C-restricted CMV epitopes, whose presentation resists viral immunomodulation. Donor HLA type was relevant to the analysis, as public TCR beta signatures indicated carriage of CMV infection together with the matching HLA type. Study-level results and caveats: The ex vivo response was dominated by HLA-C-restricted CMV-specific TCR beta clonotypes, which also provided the single most frequent clonotype in two of eight donors. Cumulative frequency of public TCR beta family members discriminated carriers of CMV infection plus the relevant HLA type in this cohort and an independent approximately 400-donor cohort.

Deletion took 5 bases off V and 0 bases off J, with a span of 14 bases between the germline ends. The CDR3 starts with the cysteine, ends with the phenylalanine, and has 14 residues. Solely the CDR3 DNA is kept, with 42 bases framed from the first base. The germline V gene gives CDR1 as SQVTM and CDR2 as ANQGSEA. Sequencing was carried out with an Illumina HiSeq 1500. TCRdb took the public reads, trimmed them with fastp at Q25, ran MiXCR for clone calling and kept in-frame beta chains. Rows are combined by CDR3 protein, so each entry shows the most common genes and DNA. The sample contains a few hundred thousand distinct CDR3 sequences, around 20% of them found a single time. Together, the top ten hold roughly a fifth of the sample. Comments on this clonotype: This clone's antigen is unknown. No clone much larger than this one lies a single base away; base qualities are absent.

The meaning of the sample's treatment or condition label: in vitro stimulation with specific CMV peptide epitopes to enrich CMV-specific T cells. The source of this sequence is a human donor in good health (CMV status not recorded). Some clones in this sample may be carry-over from other donors' samples. The V and J segments used are TRBV29-1 and TRBJ2-7, with a weak D call of TRBD1 (6 bases match). Specimen: cultured PBMCs, collected from culture after CMV antigen stimulation. The CDR3 sequence is CSVINDRSSYEQYF. The nucleotide sequence is given as TGCAGCGTTATTAATGACAGGAGCTCCTACGAGCAGTACTTC.